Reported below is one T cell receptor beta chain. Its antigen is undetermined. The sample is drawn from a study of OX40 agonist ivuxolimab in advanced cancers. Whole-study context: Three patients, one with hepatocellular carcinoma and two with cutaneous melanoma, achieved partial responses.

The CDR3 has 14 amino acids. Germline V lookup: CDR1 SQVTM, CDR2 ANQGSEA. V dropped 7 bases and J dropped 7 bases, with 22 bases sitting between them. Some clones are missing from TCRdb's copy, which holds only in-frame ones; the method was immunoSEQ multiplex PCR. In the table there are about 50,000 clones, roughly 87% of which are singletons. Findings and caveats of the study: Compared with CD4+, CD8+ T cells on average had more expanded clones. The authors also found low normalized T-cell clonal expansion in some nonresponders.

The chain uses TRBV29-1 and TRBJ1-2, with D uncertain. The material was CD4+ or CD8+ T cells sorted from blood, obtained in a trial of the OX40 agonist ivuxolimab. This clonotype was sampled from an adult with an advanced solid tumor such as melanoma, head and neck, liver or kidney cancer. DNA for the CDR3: TGCAGCGCCGACACCCAAGGGAGGGAGGGTGGCTACACCTTC. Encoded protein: CSADTQGREGGYTF.